A single sample is the source of the 12 T cell receptor beta chains below, sequenced in a study of T-cell reconstitution after alpha-beta-depleted transplantation in children. Researchers prepared the TCRbeta library using unique molecular identifiers, the study reports. TCRdb passed the PCR reads through MiXCR, listing each CDR3 protein once. The sample lists hundreds of thousands of distinct CDR3 sequences; 13% were seen once. The material was PBMCs, mostly from graft donor cells, obtained 360 days after TCRalphabeta/CD19-depleted stem cell transplant. The receptors come from a male patient aged 10-17 years who had a stem cell transplant for acute myeloid leukemia, so the T cells may come from the graft donor.

The V gene is TRBV20-1, the J gene TRBJ2-7; D is perhaps TRBD1 or TRBD2 (5 bases each). The CDR3 has 11 residues. Germline V gene data show CDR1 as DFQATT and CDR2 as SNEGSKA (reference sequence). The V gene lost 5 bases and the J gene lost 8 bases, with 13 bases spanning the gap. This CDR3 is CSARGHLKQYF. In DNA, the CDR3 is TGCAGTGCTCGGGGCCACCTTAAGCAGTACTTC.

This clonotype was picked up many times. This chain uses TRBV25-1 with TRBJ2-6, with a tentative D call TRBD2 (5 bases). Per germline, CDR1 MGHDK and CDR2 SYGVNS. The V and J ends lost 2 bases and 4 bases respectively, with 15 bases between them. The CDR3 consists of 17 residues. The CDR3 DNA reads as TGTGCCAGCAGTGAACTCCAAGCACCGGGGGGGGCCAACGTCCTGACTTTC. This gives the protein CASSELQAPGGANVLTF. The full variable domain, in which reference TRBV25-1 and TRBJ2-6 provide the parts outside the CDR3, is EADIYQTPRYLVIGTGKKITLECSQTMGHDKMYWYQQDPGMELHLIHYSYGVNSTEKGDLSSESTVSRIRTEHFPLTLESARPSHTSQYLCASSELQAPGGANVLTFGAGSRLTVL.

This clonotype was seen ten or more times. The genes are TRBV7-2 and TRBJ2-2, with 9 bases fitting TRBD1. CDR3 length equals 15 residues. Germline trimming cut 7 bases from V and 0 bases from J; bases unmatched to any gene: 3. The V gene's germline CDR1 is SGHTA and CDR2 FQGNSA. In DNA, the CDR3 is TGTGCCAGCACACGGGACAGGGCGAACACCGGGGAGCTGTTTTTT. Translated: CASTRDRANTGELFF.

A few counts support this clonotype. The rearrangement links TRBV24-1 to TRBJ1-6; 7 bases fit TRBD1. Germline-derived CDR1 and CDR2 are KGHDR and SFDVKD. The CDR3 has 15 residues. The V segment lost 2 bases and the J segment 7 bases; nucleotides outside the gene matches: 4. For the CDR3, the DNA is TGTGCCACCAGTGATTCGGACAGGTGGAATTCACCCCTCCACTTT. Amino acid sequence: CATSDSDRWNSPLHF.

In this sample, this clonotype turned up a few times. The chain has TRBV20-1 and TRBJ2-1; 9 nucleotides match TRBD2. V trimming: 4 bases; J trimming: 6 bases; junction bases outside the gene matches: 10. Germline V CDR1 and CDR2: DFQATT, SNEGSKA (reference sequence). The CDR3 is 15 residues long. This CDR3 reads CSAMRLADFFNEQFF. CDR3 coding DNA: TGCAGTGCTATGAGACTAGCGGACTTTTTCAATGAGCAGTTCTTC.

This chain links TRBV4-3 with TRBJ2-1; D call uncertain. Germline CDR1 reads LGHNA; CDR2 reads YSLEER. Trimming left V 3 bases short and J 0 bases short, with 12 bases between. The CDR3 runs to 16 residues. The CDR3 DNA follows: TGCGCCAGCAGCCATACTTTTTCGGGCTCCTACAATGAGCAGTTCTTC. Amino acids: CASSHTFSGSYNEQFF.

This clonotype showed up just a few times. The CDR3 region is CASGQIQETQYF. CDR3 DNA sequence: TGTGCCAGCGGACAGATCCAAGAGACCCAGTACTTC. The chain is built from TRBV6-2 or TRBV6-3 and TRBJ2-5, with D possibly matching TRBD1 (6 bases). The CDR3 sequence is 12 residues long. Trimming cost V 8 bases and J 1 base, with 8 bases left between them. Germline CDR1 is MNHEY and CDR2 is SVGEGT.

The V call is TRBV7-2, the J call TRBJ2-7; perhaps TRBD2 as D (5 bases). V lost 0 bases to trimming and J lost 4 bases, with 13 bases between them. The CDR3 loop spans 15 amino acids. Germline V gene data show CDR1 as SGHTA and CDR2 as FQGNSA. The CDR3 spells CASSLAGPGMYEQYF. As DNA, the CDR3 is TGTGCCAGCAGCTTAGCAGGGCCGGGGATGTACGAGCAGTACTTC. The full variable domain, in which reference TRBV7-2 and TRBJ2-7 provide the parts outside the CDR3, is GAGVSQSPSNKVTEKGKDVELRCDPISGHTALYWYRQSLGQGLEFLIYFQGNSAPDKSGLPSDRFSAERTGGSVSTLTIQRTQQEDSAVYLCASSLAGPGMYEQYFGPGTRLTVT.

Concerning this clonotype: Compared with germline, one end of the junction differs, possibly owing to a read error. The chain uses TRBV27 and TRBJ2-7, with 8 nucleotides matching TRBD1. CDR1 is MNHEY and CDR2 is SMNVEV in the germline V gene (reference sequence). CDR3 length equals 14 residues. Here the CDR3 reads CASSLWTGLGEQCF. CDR3 sequence (DNA): TGTGCCAGCAGTCTCTGGACAGGGCTGGGCGAGCAGTGCTTC.

The gene calls are TRBV3-1 and TRBJ2-7; D is uncertain. V gave up 1 base and J gave up 2 bases, with 12 bases separating them. The CDR3 extends over 15 amino acids. Germline loops: CDR1 LGHDT, CDR2 YNNKEL (reference sequence). This chain's CDR3 is CASSQAAGPPYEQYF. In nucleotides, the CDR3 is TGTGCCAGCAGCCAAGCCGCCGGGCCTCCCTACGAGCAGTACTTC.

Many counts were recorded for this clonotype. The chain couples TRBV12-3 or TRBV12-4 to TRBJ2-2; D uncertain. This CDR3 contains 15 residues. Trimming cost V 5 bases and J 4 bases, with 14 bases left between them. CDR3 nucleotides: TGTGCCAGCAGTCCCGACCGGAGAGGCACCGGGGAGCTGTTTTTT. Its translation is CASSPDRRGTGELFF.

The chain combines TRBV9 with TRBJ2-3; 8 bases agree with TRBD2. Trimming at V came to 3 bases and at J to 3 bases, leaving 9 bases not matched to a gene. Per the germline V gene, CDR1 is SGDLS and CDR2 is YYNGEE. The CDR3 sequence is 16 residues long. The CDR3 region has the DNA TGTGCCAGCAGCGCGACCCCCGGGACTAGGACAGATACGCAGTATTTT. The encoded protein is CASSATPGTRTDTQYF.